The 5 T cell receptor beta chains below were found in one sample sequenced in a study of T-cell reconstitution after alpha-beta-depleted transplantation in children. It was with unique molecular identifiers that the TCRbeta library was prepared. A single record per CDR3 protein comes from TCRdb applying MiXCR to the PCR reads. The sample has 700,000 to 950,000 distinct CDR3 sequences; less than 20% are singletons. The sequenced sample was PBMCs, mostly from graft donor cells, obtained 360 days after TCRalphabeta/CD19-depleted stem cell transplant. The receptors here all came from a male patient younger than 18 who had a stem cell transplant for acute lymphoblastic leukemia, so the T cells may come from the graft donor.

In its sample, this clonotype was seen many times. The rearrangement links TRBV11-2 to TRBJ2-7; D remains ambiguous. There are 12 residues in the CDR3. CDR1 is SGHAT and CDR2 is FQNNGV in the germline V gene. V lost 1 base to trimming and J lost 5 bases, with 6 bases between them. The CDR3 DNA reads TGTGCCAGCAGCTTAGCTTGGGACGAGCAGTACTTC. Translation: CASSLAWDEQYF.

This clonotype came up a few times. V is TRBV10-3 and J is TRBJ1-1; 7 bases line up with TRBD1. The CDR3 length is 14 residues. Trimming cost V 5 bases and J 1 base; bases outside gene matches: 4. In germline, CDR1 is ENHRY, CDR2 SYGVKD. The CDR3 sequence is CAISRDSANTEAFF. In nucleotides, the CDR3 is TGTGCCATCAGTCGGGACAGCGCGAACACTGAAGCTTTCTTT.

The J gene is TRBJ1-5, the V gene TRBV6-5, with D possibly matching TRBD1 (6 bases). Germline CDR1 is MNHEY and CDR2 is SVGAGI. V lost 2 bases to trimming and J lost 0 bases, with 14 bases between them. The CDR3 covers 17 residues. The CDR3: CASSYGPTGYSNQPQHF. CDR3 coding DNA: TGTGCCAGCAGTTACGGGCCGACAGGATATAGCAATCAGCCCCAGCATTTT.

In this sample, this clonotype turned up a few times. The chain couples TRBV4-1 to TRBJ2-7, with 9 bases identical to TRBD2. This CDR3 has 16 amino acids. Germline lookup yields CDR1 MGHRA and CDR2 YSYEKL. The V and J ends lost 1 base and 1 base, in that order; junction bases with no gene match: 5. The CDR3 reads CASSQAAGGLSYEQYF. The CDR3 nucleotides are TGCGCCAGCAGCCAAGCGGCGGGAGGGCTTTCCTACGAGCAGTACTTC.

This clonotype has only a few counts. The chain combines TRBV6-1 with TRBJ2-3, with D hard to call. Trimming removed 5 bases at V and 0 bases at J, with 9 bases between. This CDR3 contains 14 residues. Looked up from germline, CDR1 is MNHNS and CDR2 is SASEGT. CDR3 protein: CASSIGWSTDTQYF. The CDR3 bases are TGTGCCAGCAGTATAGGCTGGAGCACAGATACGCAGTATTTT.